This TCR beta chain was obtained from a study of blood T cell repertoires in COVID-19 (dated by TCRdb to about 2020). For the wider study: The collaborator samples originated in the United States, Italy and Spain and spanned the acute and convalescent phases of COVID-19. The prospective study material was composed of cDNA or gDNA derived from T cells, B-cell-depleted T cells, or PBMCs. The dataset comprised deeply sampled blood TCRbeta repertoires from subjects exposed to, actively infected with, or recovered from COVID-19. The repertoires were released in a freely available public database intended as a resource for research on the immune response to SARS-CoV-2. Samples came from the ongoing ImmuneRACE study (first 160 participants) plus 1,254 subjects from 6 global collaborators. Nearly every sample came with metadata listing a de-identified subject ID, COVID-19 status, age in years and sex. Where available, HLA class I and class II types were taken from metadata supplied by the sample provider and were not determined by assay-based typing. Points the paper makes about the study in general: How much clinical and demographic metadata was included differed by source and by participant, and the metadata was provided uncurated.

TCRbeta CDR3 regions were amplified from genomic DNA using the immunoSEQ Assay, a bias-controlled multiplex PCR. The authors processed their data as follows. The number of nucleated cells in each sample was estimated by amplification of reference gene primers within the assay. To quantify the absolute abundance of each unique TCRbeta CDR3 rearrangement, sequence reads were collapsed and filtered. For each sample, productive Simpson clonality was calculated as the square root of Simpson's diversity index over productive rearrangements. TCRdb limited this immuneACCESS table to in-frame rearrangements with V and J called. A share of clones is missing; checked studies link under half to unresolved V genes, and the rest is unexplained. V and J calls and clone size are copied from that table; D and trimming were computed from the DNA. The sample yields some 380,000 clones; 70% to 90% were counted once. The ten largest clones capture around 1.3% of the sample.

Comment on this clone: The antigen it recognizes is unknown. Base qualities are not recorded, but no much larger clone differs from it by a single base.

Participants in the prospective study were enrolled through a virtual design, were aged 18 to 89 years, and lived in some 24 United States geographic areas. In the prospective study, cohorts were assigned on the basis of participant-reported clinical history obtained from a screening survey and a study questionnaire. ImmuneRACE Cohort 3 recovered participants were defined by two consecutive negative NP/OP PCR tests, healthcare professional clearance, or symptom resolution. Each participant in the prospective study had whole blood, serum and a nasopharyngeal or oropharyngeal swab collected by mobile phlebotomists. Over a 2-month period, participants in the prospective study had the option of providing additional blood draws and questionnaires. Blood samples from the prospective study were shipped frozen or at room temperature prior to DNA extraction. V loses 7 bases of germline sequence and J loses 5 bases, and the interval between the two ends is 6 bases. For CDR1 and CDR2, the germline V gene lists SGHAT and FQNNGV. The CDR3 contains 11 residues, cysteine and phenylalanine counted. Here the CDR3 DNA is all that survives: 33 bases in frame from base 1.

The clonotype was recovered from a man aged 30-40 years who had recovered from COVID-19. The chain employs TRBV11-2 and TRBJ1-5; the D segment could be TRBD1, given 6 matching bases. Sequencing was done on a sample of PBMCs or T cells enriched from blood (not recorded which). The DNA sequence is TGTGCCAGCAACAGGGATCAGCCCCAGCATTTT. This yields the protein CASNRDQPQHF. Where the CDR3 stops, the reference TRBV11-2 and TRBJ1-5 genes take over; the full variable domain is EAGVAQSPRYKIIEKRQSVAFWCNPISGHATLYWYQQILGQGPKLLIQFQNNGVVDDSQLPKDRFSAERLKGVDSTLKIQPAKLEDSAVYLCASNRDQPQHFGDGTRLSIL.